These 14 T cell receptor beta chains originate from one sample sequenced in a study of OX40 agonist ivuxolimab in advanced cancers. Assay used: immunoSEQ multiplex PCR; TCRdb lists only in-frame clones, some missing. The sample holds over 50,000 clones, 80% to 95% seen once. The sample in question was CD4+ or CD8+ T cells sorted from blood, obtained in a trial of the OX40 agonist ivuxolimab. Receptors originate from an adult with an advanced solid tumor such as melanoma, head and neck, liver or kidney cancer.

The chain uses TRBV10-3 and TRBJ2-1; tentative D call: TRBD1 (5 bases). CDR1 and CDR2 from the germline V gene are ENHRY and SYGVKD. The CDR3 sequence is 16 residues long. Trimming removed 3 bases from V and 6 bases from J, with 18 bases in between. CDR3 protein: CAISDTTALAINEQFF. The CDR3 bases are TGTGCCATCAGTGACACGACAGCCCTCGCGATCAATGAGCAGTTCTTC.

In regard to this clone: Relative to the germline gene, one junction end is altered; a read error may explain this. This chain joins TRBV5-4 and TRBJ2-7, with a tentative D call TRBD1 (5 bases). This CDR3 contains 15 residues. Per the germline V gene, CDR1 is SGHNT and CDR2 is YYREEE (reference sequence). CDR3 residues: CASSQGQGPPYEQYF. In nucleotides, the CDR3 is TGCGCCAGCAGCCAAGGCCAGGGTCCCCCTTACGAGCAGTACTTC.

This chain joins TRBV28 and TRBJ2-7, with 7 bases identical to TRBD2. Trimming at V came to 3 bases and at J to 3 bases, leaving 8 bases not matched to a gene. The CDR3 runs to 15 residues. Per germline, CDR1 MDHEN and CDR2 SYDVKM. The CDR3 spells CASSFGLVSGYEQYF. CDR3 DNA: TGTGCCAGCAGTTTCGGACTAGTTTCTGGCTACGAGCAGTACTTC.

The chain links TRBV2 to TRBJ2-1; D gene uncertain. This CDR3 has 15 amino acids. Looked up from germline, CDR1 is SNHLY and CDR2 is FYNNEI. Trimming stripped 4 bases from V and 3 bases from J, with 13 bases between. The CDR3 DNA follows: TGTGCCAGCAGTGCCCTTTTTACTGGCTACAATGAGCAGTTCTTC. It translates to CASSALFTGYNEQFF.

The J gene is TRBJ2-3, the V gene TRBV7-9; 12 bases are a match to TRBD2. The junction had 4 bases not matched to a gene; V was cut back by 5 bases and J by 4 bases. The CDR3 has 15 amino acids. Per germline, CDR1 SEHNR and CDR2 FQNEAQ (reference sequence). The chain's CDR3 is CASSELAGGADTQYF. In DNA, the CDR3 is TGTGCCAGCAGCGAACTAGCGGGGGGTGCAGATACGCAGTATTTT.

The CDR3 nucleotides are TGTGCCAGCAGCCCCGGGACAAACTACAATGAGCAGTTCTTC. Its protein is CASSPGTNYNEQFF. The chain carries TRBV28 and TRBJ2-1; D is perhaps TRBD1 (6 bases). Germline assignment: CDR1 MDHEN and CDR2 SYDVKM. The CDR3 is made up of 14 amino acids. Trimming stripped 6 bases from V and 3 bases from J, with 12 bases between.

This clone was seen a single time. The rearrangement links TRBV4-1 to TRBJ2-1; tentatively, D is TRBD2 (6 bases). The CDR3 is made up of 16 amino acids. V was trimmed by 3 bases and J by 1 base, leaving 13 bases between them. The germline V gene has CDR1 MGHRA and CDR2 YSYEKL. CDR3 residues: CASSHEGGGSYNEQFF. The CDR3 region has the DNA TGCGCCAGCAGCCATGAGGGAGGAGGGTCCTACAATGAGCAGTTCTTC.

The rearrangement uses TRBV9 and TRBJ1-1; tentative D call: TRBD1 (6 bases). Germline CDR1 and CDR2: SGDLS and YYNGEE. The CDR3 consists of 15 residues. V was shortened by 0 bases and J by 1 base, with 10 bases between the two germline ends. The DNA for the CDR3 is TGTGCCAGCAGCGTAGAAGGGGGTGGGAACACTGAAGCTTTCTTT. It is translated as CASSVEGGGNTEAFF. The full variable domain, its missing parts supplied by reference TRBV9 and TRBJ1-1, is DSGVTQTPKHLITATGQRVTLRCSPRSGDLSVYWYQQSLDQGLQFLIQYYNGEERAKGNILERFSAQQFPDLHSELNLSSLELGDSALYFCASSVEGGGNTEAFFGQGTRLTVV.

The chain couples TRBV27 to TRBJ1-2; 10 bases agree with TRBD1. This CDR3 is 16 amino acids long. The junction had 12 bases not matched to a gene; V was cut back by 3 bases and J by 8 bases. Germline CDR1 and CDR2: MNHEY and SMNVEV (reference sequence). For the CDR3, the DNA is TGTGCCAGCAGTTTTCGAGGGACAGGGGTTTTCGACGGCTACACCTTC. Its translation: CASSFRGTGVFDGYTF.

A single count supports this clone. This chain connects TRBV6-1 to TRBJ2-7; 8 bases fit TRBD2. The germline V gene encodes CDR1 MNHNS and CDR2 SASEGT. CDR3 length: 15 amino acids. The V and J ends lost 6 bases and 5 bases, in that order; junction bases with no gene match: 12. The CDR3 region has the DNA TGTGCCAGCAGCGTTAGCGGGATGGGGGTCGACGAGCAGTACTTC. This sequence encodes CASSVSGMGVDEQYF.

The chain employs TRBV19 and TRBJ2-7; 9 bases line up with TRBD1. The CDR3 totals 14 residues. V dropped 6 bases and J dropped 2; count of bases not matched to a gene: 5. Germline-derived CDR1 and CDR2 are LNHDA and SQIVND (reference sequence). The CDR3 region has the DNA TGTGCCAGTAGCCGGAGGGACAGGGCCTACGAGCAGTACTTC. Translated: CASSRRDRAYEQYF.

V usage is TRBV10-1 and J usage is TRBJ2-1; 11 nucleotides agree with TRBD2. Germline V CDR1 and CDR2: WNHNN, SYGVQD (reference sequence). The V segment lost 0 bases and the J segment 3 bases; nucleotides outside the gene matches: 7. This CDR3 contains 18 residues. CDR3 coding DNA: TGCGCCAGCAGTGAGTCGAGGGCTAGCGGGGGGCTCTACAATGAGCAGTTCTTC. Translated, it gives CASSESRASGGLYNEQFF.

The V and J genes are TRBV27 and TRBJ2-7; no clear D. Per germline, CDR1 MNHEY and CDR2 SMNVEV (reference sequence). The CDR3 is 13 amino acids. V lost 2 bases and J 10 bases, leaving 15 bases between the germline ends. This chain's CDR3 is CASSLTVVDLQYF. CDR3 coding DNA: TGTGCCAGCAGTTTAACCGTCGTCGACCTTCAGTACTTC.

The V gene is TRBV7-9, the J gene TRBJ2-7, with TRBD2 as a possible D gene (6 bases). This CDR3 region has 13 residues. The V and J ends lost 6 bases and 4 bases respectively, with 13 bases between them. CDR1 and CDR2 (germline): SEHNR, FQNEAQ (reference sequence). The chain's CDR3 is CASRRPGTYEQYF. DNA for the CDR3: TGTGCCAGCAGGCGGCCGGGGACTTACGAGCAGTACTTC.